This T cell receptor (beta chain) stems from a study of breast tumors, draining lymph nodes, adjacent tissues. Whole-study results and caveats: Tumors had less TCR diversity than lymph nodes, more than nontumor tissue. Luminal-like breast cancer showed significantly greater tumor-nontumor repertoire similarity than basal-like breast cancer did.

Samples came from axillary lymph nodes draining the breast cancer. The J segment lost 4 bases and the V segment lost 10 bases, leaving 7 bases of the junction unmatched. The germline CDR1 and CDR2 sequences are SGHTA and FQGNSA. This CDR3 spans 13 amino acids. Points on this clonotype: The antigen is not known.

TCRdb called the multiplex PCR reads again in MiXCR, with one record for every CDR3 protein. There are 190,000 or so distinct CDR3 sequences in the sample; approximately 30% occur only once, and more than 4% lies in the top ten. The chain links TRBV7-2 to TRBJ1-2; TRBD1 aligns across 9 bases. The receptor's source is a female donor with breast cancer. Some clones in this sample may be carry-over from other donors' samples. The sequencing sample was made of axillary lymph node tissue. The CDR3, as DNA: TGTGCCAAACCAGGGACAGGGAGCTATGGCTACACCTTC. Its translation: CAKPGTGSYGYTF.